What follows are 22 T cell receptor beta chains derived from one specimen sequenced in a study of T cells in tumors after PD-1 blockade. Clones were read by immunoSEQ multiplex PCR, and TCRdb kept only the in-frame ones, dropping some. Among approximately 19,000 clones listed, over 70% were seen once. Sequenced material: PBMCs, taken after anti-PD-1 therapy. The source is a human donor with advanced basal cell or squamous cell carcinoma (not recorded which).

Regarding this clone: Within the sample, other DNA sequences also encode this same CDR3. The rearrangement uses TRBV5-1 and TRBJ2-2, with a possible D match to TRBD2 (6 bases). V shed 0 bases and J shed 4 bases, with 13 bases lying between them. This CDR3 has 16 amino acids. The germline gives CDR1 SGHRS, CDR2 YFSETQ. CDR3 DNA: TGCGCCAGCAGCTTGGCCCCCGGGGAGGTCACCGGGGAGCTGTTTTTT. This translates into CASSLAPGEVTGELFF.

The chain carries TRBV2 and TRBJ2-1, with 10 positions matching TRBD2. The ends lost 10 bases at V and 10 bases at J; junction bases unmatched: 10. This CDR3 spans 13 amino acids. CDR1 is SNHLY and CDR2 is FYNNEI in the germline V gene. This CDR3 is CATQRGGLSEQFF. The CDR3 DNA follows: TGTGCCACCCAGCGGGGGGGCCTTAGCGAGCAGTTCTTC. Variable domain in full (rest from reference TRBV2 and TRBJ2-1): EPEVTQTPSHQVTQMGQEVILRCVPISNHLYFYWYRQILGQKVEFLVSFYNNEISEKSEIFDDQFSVERPDGSNFTLKIRSTKLEDSAMYFCATQRGGLSEQFFGPGTRLTVL.

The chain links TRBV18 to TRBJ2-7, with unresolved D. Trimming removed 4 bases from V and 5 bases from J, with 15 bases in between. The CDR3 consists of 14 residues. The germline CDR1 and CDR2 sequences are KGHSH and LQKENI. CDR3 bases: TGTGCCAGCTCACTACTCTGGAGCGACAACGAGCAGTACTTC. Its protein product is CASSLLWSDNEQYF.

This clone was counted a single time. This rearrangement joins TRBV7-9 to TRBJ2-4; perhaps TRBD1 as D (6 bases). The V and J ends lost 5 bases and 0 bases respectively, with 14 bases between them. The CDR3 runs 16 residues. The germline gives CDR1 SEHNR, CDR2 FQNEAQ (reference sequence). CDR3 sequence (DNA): TGTGCCAGCAGCCCACAGGGAATTCTAGCCAAAAACATTCAGTACTTC. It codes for CASSPQGILAKNIQYF.

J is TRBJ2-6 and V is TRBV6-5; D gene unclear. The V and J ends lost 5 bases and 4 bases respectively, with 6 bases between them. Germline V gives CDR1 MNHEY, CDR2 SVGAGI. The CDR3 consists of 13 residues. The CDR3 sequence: CASSLPGANVLTF. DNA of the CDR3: TGTGCCAGCAGTCTCCCGGGGGCCAACGTCCTGACTTTC.

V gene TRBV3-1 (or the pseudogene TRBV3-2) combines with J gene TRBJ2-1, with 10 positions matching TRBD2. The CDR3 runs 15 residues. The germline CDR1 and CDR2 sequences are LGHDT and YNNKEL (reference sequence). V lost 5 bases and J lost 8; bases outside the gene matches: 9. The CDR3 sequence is CASSLSGGGEYEQFF. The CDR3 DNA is TGTGCCAGCAGCTTAAGCGGGGGGGGCGAGTATGAGCAGTTCTTC.

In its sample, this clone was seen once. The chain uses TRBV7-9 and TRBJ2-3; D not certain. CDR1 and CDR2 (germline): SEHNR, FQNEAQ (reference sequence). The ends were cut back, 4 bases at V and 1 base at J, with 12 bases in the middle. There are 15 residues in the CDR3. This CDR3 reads CASSSFNEGTDTQYF. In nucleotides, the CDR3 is TGTGCCAGCAGCTCCTTTAACGAGGGCACAGATACGCAGTATTTT. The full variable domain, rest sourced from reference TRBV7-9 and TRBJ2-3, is DTGVSQNPRHKITKRGQNVTFRCDPISEHNRLYWYRQTLGQGPEFLTYFQNEAQLEKSRLLSDRFSAERPKGSFSTLEIQRTEQGDSAMYLCASSSFNEGTDTQYFGPGTRLTVL.

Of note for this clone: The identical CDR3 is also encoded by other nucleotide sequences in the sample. In DNA, the CDR3 is TGTGCCAGCAGCCCTCCCAGCTCTGGGGCCAACGTCCTGACTTTC. This translates into CASSPPSSGANVLTF. The chain uses TRBV3-1 (or the pseudogene TRBV3-2) and TRBJ2-6; D is ambiguous. Per the germline V gene, CDR1 is LGHDT and CDR2 is YNNKEL (reference sequence). CDR3 length: 15 residues. V was shortened by 4 bases and J by 0 bases, with 7 bases between the two germline ends.

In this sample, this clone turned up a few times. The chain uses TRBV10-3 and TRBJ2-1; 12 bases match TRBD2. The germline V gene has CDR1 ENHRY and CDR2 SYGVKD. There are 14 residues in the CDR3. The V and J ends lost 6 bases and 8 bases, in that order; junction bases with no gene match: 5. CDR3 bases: TGTGCCATCAGAACGACTAGCGGGAGAGATGAGCAGTTCTTC. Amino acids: CAIRTTSGRDEQFF.

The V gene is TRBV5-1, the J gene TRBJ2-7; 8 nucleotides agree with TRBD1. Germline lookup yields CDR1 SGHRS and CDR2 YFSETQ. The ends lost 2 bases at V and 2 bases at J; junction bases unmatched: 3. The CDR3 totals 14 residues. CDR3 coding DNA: TGCGCCAGCAGCTTTGACAGGGGTCCCTACGAGCAGTACTTC. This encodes CASSFDRGPYEQYF.

CDR3 in DNA: TGTGCCAGCAGTCAGCGGGGGAGCTCCTACAATGAGCAGTTCTTC. Amino acid sequence: CASSQRGSSYNEQFF. This chain uses TRBV27 with TRBJ2-1, with 8 bases lining up with TRBD2. The CDR3 extends over 15 amino acids. V was pared by 5 bases and J by 0 bases, with 3 bases of the junction left unmatched. Per the germline V gene, CDR1 is MNHEY and CDR2 is SMNVEV (reference sequence).

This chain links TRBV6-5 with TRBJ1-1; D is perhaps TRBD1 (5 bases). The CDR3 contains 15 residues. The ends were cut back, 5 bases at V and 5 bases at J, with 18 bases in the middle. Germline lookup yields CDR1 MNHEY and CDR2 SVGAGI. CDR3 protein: CASSTGGGTRTEAFF. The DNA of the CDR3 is TGTGCCAGCAGTACCGGGGGAGGAACGAGGACTGAAGCTTTCTTT.

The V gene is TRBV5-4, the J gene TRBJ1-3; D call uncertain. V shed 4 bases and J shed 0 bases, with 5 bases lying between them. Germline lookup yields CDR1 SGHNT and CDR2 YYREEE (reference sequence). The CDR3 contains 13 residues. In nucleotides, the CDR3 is TGTGCCAGCAGCCTAAACTCTGGAAACACCATATATTTT. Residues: CASSLNSGNTIYF.

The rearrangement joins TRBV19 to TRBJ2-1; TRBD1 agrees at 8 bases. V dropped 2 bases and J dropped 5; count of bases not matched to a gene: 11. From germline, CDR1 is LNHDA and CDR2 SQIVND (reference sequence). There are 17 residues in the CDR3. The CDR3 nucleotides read TGTGCCAGTAGTATATTCCACGGACAGGGAGGAAACAATGAGCAGTTCTTC. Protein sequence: CASSIFHGQGGNNEQFF.

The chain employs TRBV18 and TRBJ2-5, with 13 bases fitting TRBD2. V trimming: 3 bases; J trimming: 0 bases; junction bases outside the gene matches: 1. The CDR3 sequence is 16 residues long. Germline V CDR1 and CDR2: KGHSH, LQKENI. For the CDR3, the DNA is TGTGCCAGCTCACCGACTAGCGGGGGGTACCAAGAGACCCAGTACTTC. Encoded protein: CASSPTSGGYQETQYF. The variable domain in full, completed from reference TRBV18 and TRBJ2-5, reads NAGVMQNPRHLVRRRGQEARLRCSPMKGHSHVYWYRQLPEEGLKFMVYLQKENIIDESGMPKERFSAEFPKEGPSILRIQQVVRGDSAAYFCASSPTSGGYQETQYFGPGTRLLVL.

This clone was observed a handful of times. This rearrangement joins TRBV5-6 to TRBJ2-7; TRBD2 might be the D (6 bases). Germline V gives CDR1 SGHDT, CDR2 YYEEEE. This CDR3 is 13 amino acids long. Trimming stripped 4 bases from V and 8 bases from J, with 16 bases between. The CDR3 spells CASSGPRESQQYF. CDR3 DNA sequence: TGTGCCAGCAGCGGGCCCCGGGAGAGCCAGCAGTACTTC.

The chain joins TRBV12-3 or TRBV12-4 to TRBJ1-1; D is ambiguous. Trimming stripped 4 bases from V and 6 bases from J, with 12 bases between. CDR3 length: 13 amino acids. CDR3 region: CASSSTSVAEAFF. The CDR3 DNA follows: TGTGCCAGCAGTTCGACCTCGGTAGCTGAAGCTTTCTTT.

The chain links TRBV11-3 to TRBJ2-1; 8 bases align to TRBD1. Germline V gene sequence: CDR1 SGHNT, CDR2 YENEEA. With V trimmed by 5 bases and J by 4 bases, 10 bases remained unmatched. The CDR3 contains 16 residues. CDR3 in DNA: TGTGCCAGCAGCCCGACGTCCGGGACAGGTTACAATGAGCAGTTCTTC. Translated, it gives CASSPTSGTGYNEQFF.

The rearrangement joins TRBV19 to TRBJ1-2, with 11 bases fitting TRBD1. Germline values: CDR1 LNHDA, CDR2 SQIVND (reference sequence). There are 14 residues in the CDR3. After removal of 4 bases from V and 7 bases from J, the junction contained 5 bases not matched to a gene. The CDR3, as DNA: TGTGCCAGTAGTACGGACAGGGGGCTTCGTGGCTACACCTTC. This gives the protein CASSTDRGLRGYTF.

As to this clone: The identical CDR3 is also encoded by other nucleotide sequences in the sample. The CDR3 bases are TGTGCCAGCAGCTCGAGCGGGAGCAGTAGGAATGAGCAGTTCTTC. Encoded protein: CASSSSGSSRNEQFF. This chain connects TRBV11-3 to TRBJ2-1, with 8 bases aligning to TRBD2. The CDR3 has 15 amino acids. The germline V gene encodes CDR1 SGHNT and CDR2 YENEEA. V dropped 4 bases and J dropped 7; count of bases not matched to a gene: 9.

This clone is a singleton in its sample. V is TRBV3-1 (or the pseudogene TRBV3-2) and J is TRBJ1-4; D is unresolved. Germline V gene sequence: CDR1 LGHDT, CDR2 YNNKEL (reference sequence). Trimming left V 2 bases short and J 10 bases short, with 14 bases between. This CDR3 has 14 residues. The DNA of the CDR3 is TGTGCCAGCAGCCAAATCGGGGAGTCCGCAAAACTGTTTTTT. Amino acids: CASSQIGESAKLFF.

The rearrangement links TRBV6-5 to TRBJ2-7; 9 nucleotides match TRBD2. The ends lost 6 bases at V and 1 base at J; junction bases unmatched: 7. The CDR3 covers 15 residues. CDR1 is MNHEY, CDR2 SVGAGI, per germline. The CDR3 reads CASSPASGGSYEQYF. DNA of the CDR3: TGTGCCAGCAGCCCCGCCAGCGGGGGGTCCTACGAGCAGTACTTC.